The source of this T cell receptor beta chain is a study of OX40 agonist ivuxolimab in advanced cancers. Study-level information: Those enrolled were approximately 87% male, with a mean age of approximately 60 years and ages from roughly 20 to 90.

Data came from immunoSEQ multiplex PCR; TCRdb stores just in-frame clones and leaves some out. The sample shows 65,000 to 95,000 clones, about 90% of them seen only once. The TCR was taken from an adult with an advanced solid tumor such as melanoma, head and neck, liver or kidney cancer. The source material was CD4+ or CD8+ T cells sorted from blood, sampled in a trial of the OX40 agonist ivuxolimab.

CDR3 coding DNA: TGTGCCAGCAGTTTGGGACAGAGCTCTGGGGCCAACGTCCTGACTTTC. Its translation is CASSLGQSSGANVLTF. The J gene is TRBJ2-6, the V gene TRBV2, with 7 bases that match TRBD1. V shed 5 bases and J 0 bases; nucleotides not matched to a gene: 4. This CDR3 region has 16 residues. Looked up from germline, CDR1 is SNHLY and CDR2 is FYNNEI.